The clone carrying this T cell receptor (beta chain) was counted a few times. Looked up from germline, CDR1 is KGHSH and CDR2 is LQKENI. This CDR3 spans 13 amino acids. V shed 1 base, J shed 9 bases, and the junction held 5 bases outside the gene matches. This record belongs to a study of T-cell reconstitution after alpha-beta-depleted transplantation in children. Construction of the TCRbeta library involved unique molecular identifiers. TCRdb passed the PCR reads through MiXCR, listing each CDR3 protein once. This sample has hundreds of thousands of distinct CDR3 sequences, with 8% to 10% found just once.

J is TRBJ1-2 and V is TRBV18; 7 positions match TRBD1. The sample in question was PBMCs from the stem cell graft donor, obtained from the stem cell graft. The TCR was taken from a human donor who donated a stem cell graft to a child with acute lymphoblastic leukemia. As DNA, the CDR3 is TGTGCCAGCTCACCACGTGGACAGGAAAGCTACACCTTC. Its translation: CASSPRGQESYTF.